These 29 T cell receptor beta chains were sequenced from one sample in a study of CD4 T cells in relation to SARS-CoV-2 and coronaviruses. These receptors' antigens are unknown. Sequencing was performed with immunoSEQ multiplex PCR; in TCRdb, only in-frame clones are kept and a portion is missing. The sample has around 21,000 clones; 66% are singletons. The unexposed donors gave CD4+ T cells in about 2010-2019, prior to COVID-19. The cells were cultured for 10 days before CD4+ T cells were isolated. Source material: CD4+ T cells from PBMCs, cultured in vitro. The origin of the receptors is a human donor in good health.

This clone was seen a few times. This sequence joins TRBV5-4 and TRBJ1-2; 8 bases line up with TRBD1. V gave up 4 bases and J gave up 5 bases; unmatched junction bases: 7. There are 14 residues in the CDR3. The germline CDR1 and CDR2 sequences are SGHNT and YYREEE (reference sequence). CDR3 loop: CASSPPQGAYGYTF. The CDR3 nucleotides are TGTGCCAGCAGCCCGCCGCAGGGGGCGTATGGCTACACCTTC.

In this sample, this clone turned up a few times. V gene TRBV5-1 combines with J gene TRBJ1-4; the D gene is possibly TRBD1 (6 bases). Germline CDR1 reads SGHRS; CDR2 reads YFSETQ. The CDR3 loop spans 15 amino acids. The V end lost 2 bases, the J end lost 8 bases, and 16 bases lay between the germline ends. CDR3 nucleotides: TGCGCCAGCAGCTTAGGTGGAGGGGGAAGAGAAAAACTGTTTTTT. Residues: CASSLGGGGREKLFF.

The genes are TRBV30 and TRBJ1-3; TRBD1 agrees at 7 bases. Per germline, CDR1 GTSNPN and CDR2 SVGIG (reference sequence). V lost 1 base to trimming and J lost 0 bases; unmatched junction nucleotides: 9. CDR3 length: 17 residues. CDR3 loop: CAWSAKGTAVSGNTIYF. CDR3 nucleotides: TGTGCCTGGAGTGCTAAGGGGACAGCTGTCTCTGGAAACACCATATATTTT. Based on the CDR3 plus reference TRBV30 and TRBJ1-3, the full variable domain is SQTIHQWPATLVQPVGSPLSLECTVEGTSNPNLYWYRQAAGRGLQLLFYSVGIGQISSEVPQNLSASRPQDRQFILSSKKLLLSDSGFYLCAWSAKGTAVSGNTIYFGEGSWLTVV.

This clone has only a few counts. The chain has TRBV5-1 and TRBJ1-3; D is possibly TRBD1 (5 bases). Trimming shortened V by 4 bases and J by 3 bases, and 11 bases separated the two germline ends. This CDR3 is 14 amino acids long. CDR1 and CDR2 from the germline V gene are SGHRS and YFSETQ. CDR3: CASSEDTDGNTIYF. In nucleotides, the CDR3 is TGCGCCAGCAGCGAGGACACTGATGGAAACACCATATATTTT.

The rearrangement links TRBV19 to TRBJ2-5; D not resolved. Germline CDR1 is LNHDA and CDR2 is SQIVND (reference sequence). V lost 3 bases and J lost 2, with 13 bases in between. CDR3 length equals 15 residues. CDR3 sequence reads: CASSIGGRSQETQYF. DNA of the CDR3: TGTGCCAGTAGTATTGGCGGCAGAAGTCAAGAGACCCAGTACTTC.

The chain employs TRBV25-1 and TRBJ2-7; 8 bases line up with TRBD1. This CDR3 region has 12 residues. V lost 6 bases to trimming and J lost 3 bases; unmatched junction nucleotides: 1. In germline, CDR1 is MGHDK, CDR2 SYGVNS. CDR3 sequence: CASRDRVYEQYF. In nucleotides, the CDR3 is TGTGCCAGCAGGGACAGGGTCTACGAGCAGTACTTC.

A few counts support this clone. CDR3 amino acids: CASSQEGRGYTF. The CDR3 DNA sequence: TGTGCCAGCAGCCAAGAAGGAAGGGGCTACACCTTC. The V and J genes are TRBV3-1 (or the pseudogene TRBV3-2) and TRBJ1-2; D is undetermined. There are 12 residues in the CDR3. V lost 0 bases to trimming and J lost 8 bases, with 7 bases between them. Germline V gene lookup returns CDR1 LGHDT and CDR2 YNNKEL (reference sequence).

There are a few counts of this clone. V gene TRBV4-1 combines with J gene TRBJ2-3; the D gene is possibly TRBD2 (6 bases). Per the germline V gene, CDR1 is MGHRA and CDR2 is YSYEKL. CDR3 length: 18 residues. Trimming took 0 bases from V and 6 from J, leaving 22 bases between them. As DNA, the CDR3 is TGCGCCAGCAGCCAAGATGCGGGGTTCGGCCGGGTGTTGGATACGCAGTATTTT. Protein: CASSQDAGFGRVLDTQYF.

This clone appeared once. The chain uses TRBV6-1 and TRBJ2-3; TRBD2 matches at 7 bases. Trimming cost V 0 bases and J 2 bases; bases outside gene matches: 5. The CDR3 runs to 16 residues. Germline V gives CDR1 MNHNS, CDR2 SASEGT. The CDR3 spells CASSEAGGSFTDTQYF. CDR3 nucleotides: TGTGCCAGCAGTGAAGCGGGAGGGAGCTTCACAGATACGCAGTATTTT.

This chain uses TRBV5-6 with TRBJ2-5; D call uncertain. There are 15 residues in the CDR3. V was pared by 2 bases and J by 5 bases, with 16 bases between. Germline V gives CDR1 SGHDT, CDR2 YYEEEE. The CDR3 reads CASSFRHPVRETQYF. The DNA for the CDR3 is TGTGCCAGCAGCTTTCGACACCCGGTTCGGGAGACCCAGTACTTC.

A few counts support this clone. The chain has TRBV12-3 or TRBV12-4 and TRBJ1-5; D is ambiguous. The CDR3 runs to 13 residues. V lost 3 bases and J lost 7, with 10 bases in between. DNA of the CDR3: TGTGCCAGCAGTTTTATGGCCTCCCAGCCCCAGCATTTT. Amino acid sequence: CASSFMASQPQHF.

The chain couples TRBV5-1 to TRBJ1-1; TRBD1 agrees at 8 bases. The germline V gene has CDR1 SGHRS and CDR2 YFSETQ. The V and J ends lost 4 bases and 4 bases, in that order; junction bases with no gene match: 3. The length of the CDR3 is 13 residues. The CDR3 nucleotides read TGCGCCAGCAGCGCTGGACAGGGCACTGAAGCTTTCTTT. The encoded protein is CASSAGQGTEAFF.

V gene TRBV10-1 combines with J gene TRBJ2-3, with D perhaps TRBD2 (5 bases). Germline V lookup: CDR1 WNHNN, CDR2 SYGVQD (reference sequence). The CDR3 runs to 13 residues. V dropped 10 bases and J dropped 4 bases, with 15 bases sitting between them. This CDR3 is CATQRTVPDTQYF. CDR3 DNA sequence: TGCGCCACCCAACGGACTGTGCCAGATACGCAGTATTTT.

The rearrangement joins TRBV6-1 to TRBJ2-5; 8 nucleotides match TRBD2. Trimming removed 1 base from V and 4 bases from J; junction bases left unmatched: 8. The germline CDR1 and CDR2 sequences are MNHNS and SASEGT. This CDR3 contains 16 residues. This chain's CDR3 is CASSEVGRAGRETQYF. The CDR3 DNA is TGTGCCAGCAGTGAAGTCGGGAGGGCCGGGCGAGAGACCCAGTACTTC.

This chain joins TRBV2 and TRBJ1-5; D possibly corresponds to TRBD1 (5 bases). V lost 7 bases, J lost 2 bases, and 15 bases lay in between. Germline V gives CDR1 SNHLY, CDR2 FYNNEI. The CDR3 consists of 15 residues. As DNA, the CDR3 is TGTGCCAGCAAGGGCCAGGGCGGGGGCAATCAGCCCCAGCATTTT. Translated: CASKGQGGGNQPQHF.

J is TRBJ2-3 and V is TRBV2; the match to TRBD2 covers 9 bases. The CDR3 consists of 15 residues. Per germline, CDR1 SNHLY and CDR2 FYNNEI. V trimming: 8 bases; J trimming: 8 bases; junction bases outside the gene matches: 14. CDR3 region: CASASSAGGLFTQYF. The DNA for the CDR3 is TGTGCCAGCGCTTCCTCAGCGGGAGGACTTTTTACGCAGTATTTT.

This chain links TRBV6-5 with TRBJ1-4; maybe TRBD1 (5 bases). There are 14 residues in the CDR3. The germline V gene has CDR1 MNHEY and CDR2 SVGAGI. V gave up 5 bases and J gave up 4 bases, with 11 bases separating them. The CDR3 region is CASSRDRFNEKLFF. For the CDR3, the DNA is TGTGCCAGCAGTCGCGACAGATTTAATGAAAAACTGTTTTTT.

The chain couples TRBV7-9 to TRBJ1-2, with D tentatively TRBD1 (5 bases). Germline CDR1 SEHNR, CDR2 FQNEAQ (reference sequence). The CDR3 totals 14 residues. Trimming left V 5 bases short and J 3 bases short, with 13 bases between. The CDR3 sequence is CASSPGRGYYGYTF. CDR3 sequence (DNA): TGTGCCAGCAGCCCAGGCCGGGGGTACTATGGCTACACCTTC. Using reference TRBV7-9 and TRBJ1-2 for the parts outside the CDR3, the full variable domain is DTGVSQNPRHKITKRGQNVTFRCDPISEHNRLYWYRQTLGQGPEFLTYFQNEAQLEKSRLLSDRFSAERPKGSFSTLEIQRTEQGDSAMYLCASSPGRGYYGYTFGSGTRLTVV.

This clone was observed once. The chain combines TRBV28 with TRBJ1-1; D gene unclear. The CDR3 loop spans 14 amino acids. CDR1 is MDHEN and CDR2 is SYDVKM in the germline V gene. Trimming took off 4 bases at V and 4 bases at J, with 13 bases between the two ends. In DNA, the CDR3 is TGTGCCAGCAGTTCCCCGGCAATGGGCACTGAAGCTTTCTTT. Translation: CASSSPAMGTEAFF.

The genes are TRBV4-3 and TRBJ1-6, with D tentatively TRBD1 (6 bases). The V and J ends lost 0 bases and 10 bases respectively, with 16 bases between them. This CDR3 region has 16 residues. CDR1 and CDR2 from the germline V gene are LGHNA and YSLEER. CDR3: CASSQEAGAPGSPLHF. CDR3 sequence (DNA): TGCGCCAGCAGCCAAGAGGCGGGGGCGCCGGGATCACCCCTCCACTTT.

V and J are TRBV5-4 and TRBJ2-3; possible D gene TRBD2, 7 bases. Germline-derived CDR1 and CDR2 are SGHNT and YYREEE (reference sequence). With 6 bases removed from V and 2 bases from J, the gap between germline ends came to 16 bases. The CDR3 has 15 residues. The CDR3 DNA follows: TGTGCCAGCACCCTGGGGGGGGCGAACACAGATACGCAGTATTTT. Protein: CASTLGGANTDTQYF.

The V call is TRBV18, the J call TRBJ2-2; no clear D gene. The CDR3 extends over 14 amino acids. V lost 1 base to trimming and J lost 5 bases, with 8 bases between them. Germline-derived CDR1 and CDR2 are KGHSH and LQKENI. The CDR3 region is CASSPRPSTGELFF. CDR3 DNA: TGTGCCAGCTCACCACGGCCTAGTACCGGGGAGCTGTTTTTT. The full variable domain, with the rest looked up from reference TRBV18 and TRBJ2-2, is NAGVMQNPRHLVRRRGQEARLRCSPMKGHSHVYWYRQLPEEGLKFMVYLQKENIIDESGMPKERFSAEFPKEGPSILRIQQVVRGDSAAYFCASSPRPSTGELFFGEGSRLTVL.

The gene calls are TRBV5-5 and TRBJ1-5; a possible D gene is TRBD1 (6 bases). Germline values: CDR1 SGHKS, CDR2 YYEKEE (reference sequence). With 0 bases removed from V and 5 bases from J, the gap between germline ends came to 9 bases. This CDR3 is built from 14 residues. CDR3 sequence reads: CASSLVQGYQPQHF. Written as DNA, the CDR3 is TGTGCCAGCAGCTTGGTACAGGGCTATCAGCCCCAGCATTTT. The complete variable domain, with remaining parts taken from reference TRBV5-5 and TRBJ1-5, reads DAGVTQSPTHLIKTRGQQVTLRCSPISGHKSVSWYQQVLGQGPQFIFQYYEKEERGRGNFPDRFSARQFPNYSSELNVNALLLGDSALYLCASSLVQGYQPQHFGDGTRLSIL.

The CDR3 protein is CASSPPTRDEQFF. CDR3 DNA sequence: TGTGCCAGCAGCCCACCTACTAGGGATGAGCAGTTCTTC. The chain combines TRBV3-1 (or the pseudogene TRBV3-2) with TRBJ2-1, with a possible D match to TRBD2 (5 bases). CDR3 length equals 13 residues. Trimming took 4 bases from V and 8 from J, leaving 12 bases between them. Per the germline V gene, CDR1 is LGHDT and CDR2 is YNNKEL (reference sequence).

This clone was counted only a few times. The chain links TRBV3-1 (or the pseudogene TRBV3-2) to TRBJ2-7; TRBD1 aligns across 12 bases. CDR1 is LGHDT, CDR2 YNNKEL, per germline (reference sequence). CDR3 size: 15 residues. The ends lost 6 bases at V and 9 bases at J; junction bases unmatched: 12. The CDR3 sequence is CASRREGTGGLRQYF. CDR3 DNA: TGTGCCAGCAGGCGCGAGGGGACAGGGGGCTTACGGCAGTACTTC.

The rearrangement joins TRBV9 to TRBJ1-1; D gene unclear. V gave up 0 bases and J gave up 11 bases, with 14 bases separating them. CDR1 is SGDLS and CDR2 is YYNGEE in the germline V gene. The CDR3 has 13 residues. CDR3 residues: CASSVAVGSEAFF. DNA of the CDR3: TGTGCCAGCAGCGTAGCTGTTGGGTCGGAGGCTTTCTTT.

The CDR3 nucleotides read TGTGCCAGCAGCTTGGGAAATCCGGCCCAGCCCCAGCATTTT. Amino acid sequence: CASSLGNPAQPQHF. The chain employs TRBV5-8 and TRBJ1-5, with D uncertain. V lost 0 bases, J lost 7 bases, and 11 bases lay in between. The CDR3 has 14 amino acids. The V gene's germline CDR1 is SGHTS and CDR2 YDEGEE.

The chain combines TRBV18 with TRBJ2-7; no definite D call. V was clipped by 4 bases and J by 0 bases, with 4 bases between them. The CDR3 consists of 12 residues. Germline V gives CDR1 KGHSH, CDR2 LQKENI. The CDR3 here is CASSQSSYEQYF. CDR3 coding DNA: TGTGCCAGCTCACAGAGCTCCTACGAGCAGTACTTC.

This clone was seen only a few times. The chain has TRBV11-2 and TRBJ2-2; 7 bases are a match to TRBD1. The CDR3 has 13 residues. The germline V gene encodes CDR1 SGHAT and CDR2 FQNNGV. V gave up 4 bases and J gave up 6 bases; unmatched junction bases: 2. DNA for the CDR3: TGTGCCAGCAGCTCCCAGGGGGCCGGGGAGCTGTTTTTT. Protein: CASSSQGAGELFF.